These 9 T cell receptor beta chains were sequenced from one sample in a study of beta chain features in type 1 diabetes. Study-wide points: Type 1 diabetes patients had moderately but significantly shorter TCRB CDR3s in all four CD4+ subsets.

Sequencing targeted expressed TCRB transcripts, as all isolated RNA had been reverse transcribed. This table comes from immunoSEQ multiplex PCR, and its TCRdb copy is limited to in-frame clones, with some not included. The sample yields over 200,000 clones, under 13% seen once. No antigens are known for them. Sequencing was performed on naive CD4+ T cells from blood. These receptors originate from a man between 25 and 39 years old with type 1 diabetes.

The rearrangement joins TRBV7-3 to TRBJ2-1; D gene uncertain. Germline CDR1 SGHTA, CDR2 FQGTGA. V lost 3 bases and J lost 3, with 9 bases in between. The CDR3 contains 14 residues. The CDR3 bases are TGTGCCAGCAGCTTGCGTGCTGGCTACAATGAGCAGTTCTTC. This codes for CASSLRAGYNEQFF.

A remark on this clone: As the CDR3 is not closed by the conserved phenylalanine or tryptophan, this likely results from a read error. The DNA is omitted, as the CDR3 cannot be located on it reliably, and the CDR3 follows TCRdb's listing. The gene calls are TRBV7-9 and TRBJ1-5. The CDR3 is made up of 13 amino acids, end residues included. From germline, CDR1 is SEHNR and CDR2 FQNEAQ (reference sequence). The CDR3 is CASSSAAGGPINL.

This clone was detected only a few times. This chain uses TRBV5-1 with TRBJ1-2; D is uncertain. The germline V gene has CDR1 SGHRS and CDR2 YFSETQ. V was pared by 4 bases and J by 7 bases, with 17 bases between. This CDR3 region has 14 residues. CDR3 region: CASSLTFQVAGYTF. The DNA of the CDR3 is TGCGCCAGCAGCCTGACATTCCAAGTGGCTGGCTACACCTTC. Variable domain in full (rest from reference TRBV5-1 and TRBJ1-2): KAGVTQTPRYLIKTRGQQVTLSCSPISGHRSVSWYQQTPGQGLQFLFEYFSETQRNKGNFPGRFSGRQFSNSRSEMNVSTLELGDSALYLCASSLTFQVAGYTFGSGTRLTVV.

The CDR3 DNA reads TGTGCCAGCCGAGACAGGGGGGAGACCCAGTACTTC. Translated: CASRDRGETQYF. The gene calls are TRBV18 and TRBJ2-5; 9 bases agree with TRBD1. J was trimmed by 5 bases and V by 8 bases; bases with no gene match: 3. Germline V gene data show CDR1 as KGHSH and CDR2 as LQKENI. This CDR3 is 12 amino acids long.

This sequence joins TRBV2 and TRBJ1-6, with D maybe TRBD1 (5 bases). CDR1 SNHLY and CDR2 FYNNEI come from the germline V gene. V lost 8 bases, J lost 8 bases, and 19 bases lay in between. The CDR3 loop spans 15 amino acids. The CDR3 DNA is TGTGCCAGCTGGGGGGACGGTCTGAAGGATTCACCCCTCCACTTT. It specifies CASWGDGLKDSPLHF.

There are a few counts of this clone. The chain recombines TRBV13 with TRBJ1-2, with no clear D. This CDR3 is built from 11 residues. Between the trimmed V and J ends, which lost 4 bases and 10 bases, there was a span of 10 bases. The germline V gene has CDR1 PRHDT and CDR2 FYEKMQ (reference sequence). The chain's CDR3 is CASSSWQAYTF. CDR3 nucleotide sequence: TGTGCCAGCAGCTCATGGCAGGCCTACACCTTC.

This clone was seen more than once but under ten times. CDR3: CASSLGQGRGYTF. The CDR3 DNA reads TGTGCCAGCAGCTTAGGACAGGGACGTGGCTACACCTTC. J is TRBJ1-2 and V is TRBV7-9; the match to TRBD1 covers 7 bases. The CDR3 is made up of 13 amino acids. Germline trimming cut 1 base from V and 7 bases from J; bases unmatched to any gene: 3. Germline V gives CDR1 SEHNR, CDR2 FQNEAQ (reference sequence). Variable domain in full (rest from reference TRBV7-9 and TRBJ1-2): DTGVSQNPRHKITKRGQNVTFRCDPISEHNRLYWYRQTLGQGPEFLTYFQNEAQLEKSRLLSDRFSAERPKGSFSTLEIQRTEQGDSAMYLCASSLGQGRGYTFGSGTRLTVV.

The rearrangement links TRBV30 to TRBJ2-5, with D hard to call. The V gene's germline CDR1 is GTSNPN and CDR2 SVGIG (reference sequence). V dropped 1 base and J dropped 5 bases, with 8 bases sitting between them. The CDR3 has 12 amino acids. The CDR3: CAWSATYETQYF. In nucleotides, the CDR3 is TGTGCCTGGAGTGCTACCTACGAGACCCAGTACTTC. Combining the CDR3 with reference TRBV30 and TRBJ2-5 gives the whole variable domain SQTIHQWPATLVQPVGSPLSLECTVEGTSNPNLYWYRQAAGRGLQLLFYSVGIGQISSEVPQNLSASRPQDRQFILSSKKLLLSDSGFYLCAWSATYETQYFGPGTRLLVL.

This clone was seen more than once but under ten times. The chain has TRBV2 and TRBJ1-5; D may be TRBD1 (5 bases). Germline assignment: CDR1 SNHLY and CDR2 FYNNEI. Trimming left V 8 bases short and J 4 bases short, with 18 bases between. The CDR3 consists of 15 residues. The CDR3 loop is CASRRGGTENQPQHF. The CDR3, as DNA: TGTGCCAGCCGGCGCGGAGGGACTGAGAATCAGCCCCAGCATTTT.